This TCR beta chain was observed in a study of blood T cell repertoires in COVID-19. On the study more broadly: Researchers got acute and convalescent COVID-19 samples from the United States, Italy and Spain. Sources were T cells, B-cell-depleted T cells, or PBMCs; the material itself was cDNA or gDNA.

CDR1 SNHLY and CDR2 FYNNEI come from the germline V gene. The length of the CDR3 is 18 residues. The V gene end was trimmed by 7 bases and the J gene end by 0 bases; junction bases not matched to a gene: 10. As originally analysed: Amplification from reference gene primers served as the basis for estimated nucleated cell counts. Some clones are missing from TCRdb's copy, which holds only in-frame ones; the method was immunoSEQ multiplex PCR. V and J calls and clone size are those listed in that table; D and trimming were worked out from the DNA. Here the sample spans over 50,000 clones, more than 80% being singletons.

This sequence joins TRBV2 and TRBJ2-1; TRBD2 agrees at 12 bases. The TCR sequence derives from a human donor with active COVID-19. The donor label of this sample is uncertain. Sequencing was done on a sample of peripheral blood. The CDR3 region is CASKLTSGGASSYNEQFF. CDR3 nucleotide sequence: TGTGCCAGCAAGCTGACTAGCGGGGGAGCTAGCTCCTACAATGAGCAGTTCTTC.